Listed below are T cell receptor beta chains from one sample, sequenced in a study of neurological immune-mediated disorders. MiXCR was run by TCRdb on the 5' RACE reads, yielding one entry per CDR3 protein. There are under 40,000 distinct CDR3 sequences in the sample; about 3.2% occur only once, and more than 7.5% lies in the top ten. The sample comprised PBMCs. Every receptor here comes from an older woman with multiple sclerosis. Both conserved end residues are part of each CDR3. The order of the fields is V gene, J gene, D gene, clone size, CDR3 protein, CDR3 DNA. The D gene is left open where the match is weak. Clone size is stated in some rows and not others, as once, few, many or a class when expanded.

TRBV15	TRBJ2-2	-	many	CATSRDPASARTGELFF	TGTGCCACCAGCAGAGACCCGGCCTCGGCCCGTACCGGGGAGCTGTTTTTT
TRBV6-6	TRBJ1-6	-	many	CASSYGGGSSYNSPLHF	TGTGCCAGCAGTTATGGGGGCGGGAGCTCCTATAATTCACCCCTCCACTTT
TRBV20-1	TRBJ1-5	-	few	CSATFRGARQPQHF	TGCAGTGCTACGTTTCGGGGGGCTCGTCAGCCCCAGCATTTT
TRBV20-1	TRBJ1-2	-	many	CSARLQVYGYTF	TGCAGTGCTAGGTTGCAAGTCTATGGCTACACCTTC
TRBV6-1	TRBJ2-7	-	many	CASSEASLYEQYF	TGTGCCAGCAGTGAAGCTTCACTCTACGAGCAGTACTTC
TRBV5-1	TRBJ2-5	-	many	CASRVSGPKQETQYF	TGCGCCAGCAGGGTCTCTGGGCCCAAGCAAGAGACCCAGTACTTC
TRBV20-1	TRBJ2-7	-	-	CSARGQGLYEQYF	TGCAGTGCTAGGGGGCAGGGGTTATACGAGCAGTACTTC
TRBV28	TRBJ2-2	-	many	CASSLSIGELFF	TGTGCCAGCAGTTTATCCATCGGGGAGCTGTTTTTT
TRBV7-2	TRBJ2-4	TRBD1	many	CASSLATGLFNIQYF	TGTGCCAGCAGCTTAGCGACAGGGTTGTTCAACATTCAGTACTTC
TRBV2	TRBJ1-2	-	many	CASSETWGIYGYTF	TGTGCCAGCAGTGAAACGTGGGGGATTTATGGCTACACCTTC
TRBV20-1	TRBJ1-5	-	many	CSAPTEPHSNQPQHF	TGCAGTGCCCCCACAGAGCCCCATAGCAATCAGCCCCAGCATTTT
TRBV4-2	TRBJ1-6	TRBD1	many	CASSQDWGRGLNNSPLHF	TGTGCCAGCAGCCAAGACTGGGGCAGGGGGCTGAATAATTCACCCCTCCACTTT
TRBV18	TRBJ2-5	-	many	CASSLGQSQETQYF	TGTGCCAGCTCACTCGGGCAATCCCAAGAGACCCAGTACTTC
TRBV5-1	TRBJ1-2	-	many	CASSGIQGGRGYTF	TGCGCCAGCAGCGGTATACAGGGAGGCCGTGGCTACACCTTC
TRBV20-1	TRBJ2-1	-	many	CSARDNPGGFIYNEQFF	TGCAGTGCTAGAGATAACCCGGGGGGCTTCATTTACAATGAGCAGTTCTTC
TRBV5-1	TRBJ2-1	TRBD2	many	CASSFVAGGPNEQFF	TGCGCCAGCAGCTTTGTCGCGGGGGGGCCCAATGAGCAGTTCTTC
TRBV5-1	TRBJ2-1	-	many	CASTRETSYNEQFF	TGCGCCAGCACTAGGGAGACATCCTACAATGAGCAGTTCTTC
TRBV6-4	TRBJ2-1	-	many	CASSDEGGFDEQFF	TGTGCCAGCAGTGATGAGGGGGGGTTCGATGAGCAGTTCTTC
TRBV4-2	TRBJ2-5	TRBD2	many	CASSQGLAGAPQETQYF	TGTGCCAGCAGCCAAGGACTAGCGGGGGCCCCGCAAGAGACCCAGTACTTC
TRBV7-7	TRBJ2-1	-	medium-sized	CASSLRADPSYNEQFF	TGTGCTAGCAGCTTGAGGGCAGATCCCTCCTACAATGAGCAGTTCTTC
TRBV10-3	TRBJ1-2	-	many	CAISVRVNYGYTF	TGTGCCATCAGTGTCAGGGTTAACTATGGCTACACCTTC
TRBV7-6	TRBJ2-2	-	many	CASSTLSGTTTGELFF	TGTGCCAGCAGCACCCTCTCGGGAACTACCACCGGGGAGCTGTTTTTT
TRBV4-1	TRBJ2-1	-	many	CASSNPWDYNEQFF	TGCGCCAGCAGCAATCCGTGGGACTACAATGAGCAGTTCTTC
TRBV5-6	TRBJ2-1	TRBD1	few	CASSLAAGQGSYNEQFF	TGTGCCAGCAGCTTGGCGGCGGGACAGGGCTCCTACAATGAGCAGTTCTTC
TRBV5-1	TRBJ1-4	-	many	CASSHALPATNEKLFF	TGCGCCAGCAGCCATGCCCTACCGGCAACTAATGAAAAACTGTTTTTT
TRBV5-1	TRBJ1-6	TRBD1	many	CASSIDRVASPLHF	TGCGCCAGCAGCATAGACAGGGTGGCTTCACCCCTCCACTTT
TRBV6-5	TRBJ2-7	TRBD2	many	CASSDAGEIYEQYF	TGTGCCAGCAGTGACGCGGGGGAGATCTACGAGCAGTACTTC
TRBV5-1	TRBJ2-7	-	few	CASSPDDYEQYF	TGCGCCAGCAGCCCGGACGACTACGAGCAGTACTTC
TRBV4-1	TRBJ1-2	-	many	CASSQESGIVSGYTF	TGCGCCAGCAGCCAAGAGTCGGGGATCGTCTCTGGCTACACCTTC
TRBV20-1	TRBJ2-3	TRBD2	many	CSARPSGGEDTQYF	TGCAGTGCTAGACCTAGCGGGGGTGAAGATACGCAGTATTTT
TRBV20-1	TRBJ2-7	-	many	CSARVRGVSYEQYF	TGCAGTGCTAGAGTCAGGGGAGTCTCCTACGAGCAGTACTTC
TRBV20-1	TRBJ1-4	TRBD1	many	CSARFWDRLEKLFF	TGCAGTGCTAGATTTTGGGACAGGCTTGAAAAACTGTTTTTT
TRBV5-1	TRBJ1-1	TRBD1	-	CASMGEYRDRGKAEAFF	TGCGCCAGCATGGGCGAGTACCGAGACAGGGGTAAGGCTGAAGCTTTCTTT
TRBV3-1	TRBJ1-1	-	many	CASSHGGQGTEAFF	TGTGCCAGCAGCCACGGGGGGCAGGGCACTGAAGCTTTCTTT
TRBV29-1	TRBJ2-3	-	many	CSVVRGTDTQYF	TGCAGCGTTGTCAGGGGTACAGATACGCAGTATTTT
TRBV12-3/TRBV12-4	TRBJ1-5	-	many	CASSYTENQPQHF	TGTGCCAGCAGTTACACGGAGAATCAGCCCCAGCATTTT
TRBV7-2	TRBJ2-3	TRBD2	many	CASSPGGTSGDTQYF	TGTGCCAGCAGCCCCGGGGGGACTAGCGGGGATACGCAGTATTTT
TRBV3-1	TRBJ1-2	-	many	CASSQRGPGGYTF	TGTGCCAGCAGCCAACGAGGGCCGGGTGGCTACACCTTC
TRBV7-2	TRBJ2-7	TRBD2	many	CASSRGGASSYEQYF	TGTGCCAGCAGCCGCGGGGGAGCGAGCTCCTACGAGCAGTACTTC
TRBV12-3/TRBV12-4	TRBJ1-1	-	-	CASSFAINTEAFF	TGTGCCAGCAGTTTTGCAATCAACACTGAAGCTTTCTTT
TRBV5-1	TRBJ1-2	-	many	CASNREGTNYGYTF	TGCGCCAGCAATAGGGAGGGGACGAACTATGGCTACACCTTC
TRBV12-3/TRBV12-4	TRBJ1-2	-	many	CASSLGVGVDGYTF	TGTGCCAGCAGTTTAGGAGTCGGGGTGGATGGCTACACCTTC
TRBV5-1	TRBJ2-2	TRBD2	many	CASRGLAGPTGELFF	TGCGCCAGCCGCGGACTAGCGGGACCAACCGGGGAGCTGTTTTTT
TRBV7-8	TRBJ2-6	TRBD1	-	CASSLRDSSGANVLTF	TGTGCCAGCAGCTTAAGGGACAGCTCTGGGGCCAACGTCCTGACTTTC
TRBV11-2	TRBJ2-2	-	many	CASSLERGGELFF	TGTGCCAGCAGCTTAGAACGGGGCGGGGAGCTGTTTTTT
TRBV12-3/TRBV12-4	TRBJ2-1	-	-	CASRTPAASYNEQFF	TGTGCCAGCAGGACCCCGGCGGCCTCCTACAATGAGCAGTTCTTC
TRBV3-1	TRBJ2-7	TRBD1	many	CASSRDRASNEQYF	TGTGCCAGCAGCAGAGACAGGGCCTCCAACGAGCAGTACTTC